Following are 27 T cell receptor beta chains from one sample sequenced in a study of OX40 agonist ivuxolimab in advanced cancers. The assay was immunoSEQ multiplex PCR, and TCRdb's table has in-frame clones only and misses some. The sample lists about 27,000 clones, about 90% occurring once. This material consisted of CD4+ or CD8+ T cells sorted from blood, taken in a trial of the OX40 agonist ivuxolimab. Receptor source: an adult with an advanced solid tumor such as melanoma, head and neck, liver or kidney cancer.

This chain joins TRBV18 and TRBJ2-7; D gene ambiguous. V shed 0 bases and J shed 1 base, with 7 bases lying between them. Germline lookup yields CDR1 KGHSH and CDR2 LQKENI. The CDR3 length is 14 residues. DNA for the CDR3: TGTGCCAGCTCACCACCGGGCACATCCTACGAGCAGTACTTC. Translated: CASSPPGTSYEQYF.

The chain employs TRBV6-5 and TRBJ2-7, with D hard to call. The CDR3 has 14 amino acids. Trimming pared 4 bases from V and 3 bases from J, leaving 13 bases between. Germline CDR1 MNHEY, CDR2 SVGAGI. CDR3 in amino acids: CASSLLGFGYEQYF. The CDR3 nucleotides read TGTGCCAGCAGTTTATTGGGGTTTGGCTACGAGCAGTACTTC.

This chain uses TRBV7-2 with TRBJ1-1; the D gene is possibly TRBD1 (6 bases). V lost 1 base and J 4 bases, leaving 10 bases between the germline ends. This CDR3 region has 14 residues. CDR1 and CDR2 from the germline V gene are SGHTA and FQGNSA. For the CDR3, the DNA is TGTGCCAGCAGCTTAGAACAGGGCGGCACTGAAGCTTTCTTT. Encoded protein: CASSLEQGGTEAFF. The variable domain in full, completed from reference TRBV7-2 and TRBJ1-1, reads GAGVSQSPSNKVTEKGKDVELRCDPISGHTALYWYRQSLGQGLEFLIYFQGNSAPDKSGLPSDRFSAERTGGSVSTLTIQRTQQEDSAVYLCASSLEQGGTEAFFGQGTRLTVV.

This clone was counted between two and nine times. Other nucleotide sequences from this sample produce the same CDR3. The V call is TRBV28, the J call TRBJ2-7, with D possibly being TRBD2 (5 bases). The CDR3 sequence is 13 residues long. V was clipped by 7 bases and J by 2 bases, with 12 bases between them. Germline V lookup: CDR1 MDHEN, CDR2 SYDVKM. CDR3 in DNA: TGTGCCAGCAAAAGTACCGGGACCTACGAGCAGTACTTC. It specifies CASKSTGTYEQYF.

The rearrangement joins TRBV5-6 to TRBJ2-5; no clear D gene. CDR3 length equals 14 residues. With 4 bases removed from V and 5 bases from J, the gap between germline ends came to 15 bases. CDR1 and CDR2 from the germline V gene are SGHDT and YYEEEE. DNA for the CDR3: TGTGCCAGCAGCCTTATACTCGATGGGGAGACCCAGTACTTC. Amino acids: CASSLILDGETQYF.

The chain is built from TRBV4-2 and TRBJ1-2; a possible D gene is TRBD1 (6 bases). V gave up 0 bases and J gave up 2 bases, with 13 bases separating them. The germline gives CDR1 LGHNA, CDR2 YNFKEQ. The CDR3 has 16 amino acids. CDR3 coding DNA: TGTGCCAGCAGCCAAGATCTGGCAGGGGAGAACTATGGCTACACCTTC. It encodes CASSQDLAGENYGYTF.

The genes are TRBV7-9 and TRBJ2-1, with 10 bases matching TRBD1. The CDR3 is 15 residues long. Germline V CDR1 and CDR2: SEHNR, FQNEAQ (reference sequence). V gave up 9 bases and J gave up 9 bases; unmatched junction bases: 14. CDR3 bases: TGTGCCAGTGATAAGGTGGGACAGGGGATAGGTGAGCAGTTCTTC. As protein: CASDKVGQGIGEQFF.

J is TRBJ2-7 and V is TRBV28; D ambiguous. V lost 4 bases to trimming and J lost 7 bases, with 17 bases between them. The CDR3 extends over 14 amino acids. Germline-derived CDR1 and CDR2 are MDHEN and SYDVKM. This CDR3 reads CASSSNRINREQYF. The CDR3 DNA reads TGTGCCAGCAGTTCCAACCGGATAAACCGGGAGCAGTACTTC.

This clone was seen a handful of times. This sequence joins TRBV7-9 and TRBJ2-7; TRBD1 matches 7 bases. The germline CDR1 and CDR2 sequences are SEHNR and FQNEAQ (reference sequence). The CDR3 loop spans 14 amino acids. The junction had 12 bases not matched to a gene; V was cut back by 11 bases and J by 2 bases. CDR3 DNA: TGTGCCGGCACCACACAGGGGCCCACCTACGAGCAGTACTTC. Protein product: CAGTTQGPTYEQYF.

The chain carries TRBV9 and TRBJ1-4; D might be TRBD1 (6 bases). The V end was cut by 4 bases, the J end by 4 bases, with 17 bases between. CDR3 length: 16 amino acids. Germline CDR1 and CDR2: SGDLS and YYNGEE. The CDR3 region has the DNA TGTGCCAGCAGCACCAATCCCGGGGGCGATAATGAAAAACTGTTTTTT. Translated, it gives CASSTNPGGDNEKLFF.

This chain connects TRBV5-4 to TRBJ2-5, with D perhaps TRBD1 (6 bases). Germline CDR1 and CDR2: SGHNT and YYREEE (reference sequence). The CDR3 extends over 15 amino acids. Trimming pared 3 bases from V and 0 bases from J, leaving 12 bases between. Here the CDR3 DNA reads TGTGCCAGCAGCTCTGGACAGACGTACCAAGAGACCCAGTACTTC. This encodes CASSSGQTYQETQYF.

V usage is TRBV7-2 and J usage is TRBJ1-1; 11 bases agree with TRBD1. Germline V gives CDR1 SGHTA, CDR2 FQGNSA. The CDR3 spans 14 residues. V trimming: 5 bases; J trimming: 6 bases; junction bases outside the gene matches: 5. The DNA of the CDR3 is TGTGCCAGCAGCCCCGGGACAGGGGGAGCTGAAGCTTTCTTT. Protein sequence: CASSPGTGGAEAFF.

The J gene is TRBJ2-1, the V gene TRBV7-6; D is perhaps TRBD1 (6 bases). This CDR3 comprises 14 residues. The V gene's germline CDR1 is SGHVS and CDR2 FNYEAQ. Between the trimmed V and J ends, which lost 5 bases and 13 bases, there was a span of 21 bases. The CDR3 loop is CASSGTEQGRIQFF. The CDR3 DNA sequence: TGTGCCAGCAGCGGTACGGAACAGGGAAGGATACAGTTCTTC.

The V and J genes are TRBV5-6 and TRBJ1-1, with 8 bases aligning to TRBD1. V gave up 4 bases and J gave up 8 bases; unmatched junction bases: 4. The CDR3 loop spans 12 amino acids. The germline V gene has CDR1 SGHDT and CDR2 YYEEEE. Here the CDR3 DNA reads TGTGCCAGCAGCAAAGGGACAGGCGAAGCTTTCTTT. The encoded protein is CASSKGTGEAFF.

V is TRBV30 and J is TRBJ2-1; 9 bases fit TRBD2. Germline CDR1 is GTSNPN and CDR2 is SVGIG (reference sequence). J lost 7 bases, V lost 3 bases, and 4 bases had no gene match. The CDR3 has 13 amino acids. In nucleotides, the CDR3 is TGTGCCTGGAGGAGCGGGGGGAAGAATGAGCAGTTCTTC. Residues: CAWRSGGKNEQFF.

The chain recombines TRBV9 with TRBJ1-1; no clear D gene. This CDR3 comprises 14 residues. Between the trimmed V and J ends, which lost 0 bases and 5 bases, there was a span of 11 bases. Germline V gene sequence: CDR1 SGDLS, CDR2 YYNGEE. The CDR3 coding sequence is TGTGCCAGCAGCGTAGCCGAGTCGCTAACTGAAGCTTTCTTT. Translation gives CASSVAESLTEAFF.

This clone appeared a single time. The chain uses TRBV6-1 and TRBJ2-1; D tentatively fits TRBD1 or TRBD2 (5 bases each). The ends were cut back, 6 bases at V and 5 bases at J, with 11 bases in the middle. The CDR3 is 13 residues long. The germline V gene has CDR1 MNHNS and CDR2 SASEGT. The chain's CDR3 is CASRTGGNNEQFF. The DNA for the CDR3 is TGTGCCAGCAGGACTGGGGGTAACAATGAGCAGTTCTTC.

The rearrangement joins TRBV9 to TRBJ2-3; 8 nucleotides align to TRBD2. CDR3 length: 18 residues. CDR1 is SGDLS and CDR2 is YYNGEE in the germline V gene. V shed 0 bases, J shed 1 base, and the junction held 10 bases outside the gene matches. CDR3 protein: CASSVAPQRGPRTDTQYF. The CDR3 DNA reads as TGTGCCAGCAGCGTAGCCCCGCAGCGGGGGCCACGCACAGATACGCAGTATTTT.

The V and J genes are TRBV6-1 and TRBJ2-7, with 8 bases that match TRBD1. CDR1 MNHNS and CDR2 SASEGT come from the germline V gene. CDR3 length equals 16 residues. Unmatched junction bases numbered 7, after V lost 1 base and J lost 2 bases. The CDR3 sequence: CASSEETPDRAYEQYF. DNA for the CDR3: TGTGCCAGCAGTGAAGAGACCCCGGACAGGGCCTACGAGCAGTACTTC.

The rearrangement uses TRBV27 and TRBJ1-2; D not resolved. This CDR3 has 13 amino acids. Germline V lookup: CDR1 MNHEY, CDR2 SMNVEV (reference sequence). V dropped 3 bases and J dropped 4 bases, with 9 bases sitting between them. The CDR3 sequence: CASSFGRSYGYTF. The CDR3 bases are TGTGCCAGCAGTTTTGGGAGAAGCTATGGCTACACCTTC.

The V gene is TRBV6-5, the J gene TRBJ2-7, with 8 nucleotides matching TRBD1. This CDR3 region has 15 residues. V gave up 0 bases and J gave up 5 bases; unmatched junction bases: 6. The germline CDR1 and CDR2 sequences are MNHEY and SVGAGI. Written as DNA, the CDR3 is TGTGCCAGCAGTTACTCGGCAGGGGGCCTGAACGAGCAGTACTTC. This translates into CASSYSAGGLNEQYF.

The chain joins TRBV7-6 to TRBJ1-6, with 9 bases lining up with TRBD1. Germline trimming cut 5 bases from V and 7 bases from J; bases unmatched to any gene: 9. CDR1 and CDR2 from the germline V gene are SGHVS and FNYEAQ. The CDR3 runs 16 residues. The CDR3 loop is CASSLTPGQGNSPLHF. The DNA for the CDR3 is TGTGCCAGCAGCCTGACACCGGGACAGGGAAATTCACCCCTCCACTTT.

This chain joins TRBV7-9 and TRBJ2-7; perhaps TRBD2 as D (6 bases). CDR3 length equals 11 residues. CDR1 SEHNR and CDR2 FQNEAQ come from the germline V gene (reference sequence). The ends were cut back, 8 bases at V and 1 base at J, with 6 bases in the middle. The CDR3: CASGTSYEQYF. For the CDR3, the DNA is TGTGCCAGCGGGACTTCCTACGAGCAGTACTTC.

The chain is built from TRBV7-8 and TRBJ2-7; 11 bases align to TRBD2. V lost 4 bases and J lost 0; bases outside the gene matches: 5. The CDR3 has 16 residues. In germline, CDR1 is SGHVS, CDR2 FQNEAQ. This chain's CDR3 is CASSSDSGGASYEQYF. CDR3 in DNA: TGTGCCAGCAGCTCTGATAGCGGGGGGGCCTCCTACGAGCAGTACTTC.

V is TRBV10-3 and J is TRBJ2-3; D gene uncertain. V was pared by 4 bases and J by 6 bases, with 11 bases between. Per germline, CDR1 ENHRY and CDR2 SYGVKD. This CDR3 is built from 13 residues. CDR3 sequence reads: CAISVATEDTQYF. Written as DNA, the CDR3 is TGTGCCATCAGTGTCGCGACGGAGGATACGCAGTATTTT.

The gene calls are TRBV7-7 and TRBJ2-7; 7 positions agree with TRBD2. Germline CDR1 is SSHAT and CDR2 is FNYEAQ (reference sequence). The CDR3 is 15 amino acids. The junction had 5 bases not matched to a gene; V was cut back by 1 base and J by 2 bases. DNA of the CDR3: TGTGCCAGCAGCTTAGGGGCTAGCGGAACCTACGAGCAGTACTTC. Amino acid sequence: CASSLGASGTYEQYF.

Regarding this clone: Germline and junction disagree at one end, which may indicate a read error. This chain uses TRBV7-7 with TRBJ2-7; D is possibly TRBD1 or TRBD2 (5 bases each). In germline, CDR1 is SSHAT, CDR2 FNYEAQ (reference sequence). The length of the CDR3 is 15 residues. Here the CDR3 reads CASSLAQGLGEEQYF. The CDR3 region has the DNA TGTGCTAGCAGCTTAGCGCAGGGATTGGGTGAGGAGCAGTACTTC.